A selection of T cell receptor beta chains follows, all from one sample in a study of STAT5B mutations in CD4+ large granular lymphocyte leukemia. Repertoires were generated with immunoSEQ multiplex PCR, while TCRdb's copy carries only in-frame clones and drops some. The table includes roughly 30,000 clones, 87% detected once. The sample was CD4+ T cells from blood buffy coats. These receptors came from a human donor in good health. Both conserved end residues are trimmed from each CDR3. The order of the fields is CDR3 length, J gene, V gene, CDR3 protein.

12 TRBJ1-1 TRBV10-2 ASSFQGGGTEAF
12 TRBJ2-7 TRBV28 ASSLTSSFFEQY
12 TRBJ2-1 TRBV7-2 ASSTRGRVNEQF
13 TRBJ2-7 TRBV27 ASSSREGSSYEQY
12 TRBJ1-6 TRBV6-1 ASTLDRGGGSLH
14 TRBJ1-2 TRBV4-1 ASSQWIGQTDYGYT
12 TRBJ1-1 TRBV29-1 SGSGGRGGTEAF
12 TRBJ1-1 TRBV19 ASSAWGRNTEAF
11 TRBJ2-7 TRBV5-4 ASSLYGAYEQY
14 TRBJ2-6 TRBV18 ASSPGQKAGANVLT
13 TRBJ2-7 TRBV7-9 ASSSTDRVDYEQY
16 TRBJ2-3 TRBV21-1 ASSNQGLAENTWDTQY
8 TRBJ2-7 TRBV6-4 ASHNREQY
14 TRBJ2-1 TRBV21-1 ASSKVEPGQNNEQF
14 TRBJ1-2 TRBV5-1 ASSSEPGGIGYGYT
12 TRBJ2-7 TRBV2 ASRDGTGSAIWY
15 TRBJ2-1 TRBV4-3 ASSRREARRSCDEQF
13 TRBJ2-7 TRBV5-6 ASSFFRVDTYEQY
15 TRBJ2-6 TRBV19 ASSILRTVTGANVLT
14 TRBJ1-3 TRBV5-4 ASSLGTDYSGNTIY
12 TRBJ2-1 TRBV7-2 ASSLADRYNEQF
10 TRBJ2-3 TRBV29-1 SVGGGTDTQY
12 TRBJ2-3 TRBV7-8 ASTQGGRADTQY
14 TRBJ2-1 TRBV6-5 ASSYRRPSSYNEQF
13 TRBJ2-1 TRBV7-9 ASSLAAGEVHEQF
14 TRBJ1-5 TRBV18 ASSPMREPGSQPQH
11 TRBJ2-2 TRBV2 ATGQGGTGELF
9 TRBJ1-3 TRBV28 ASSLVNTIY
13 TRBJ2-1 TRBV7-3 ASSLTSGRYNEQF
13 TRBJ2-3 TRBV21-1 ASLRPWGHTDTQY
11 TRBJ2-7 TRBV7-3 ASSLGTEYEQY
11 TRBJ2-4 TRBV11-3 ASSSTGSHIQY
12 TRBJ2-2 TRBV10-3 ATAGSGSTGELF
12 TRBJ2-7 TRBV4-3 ASSPGTGGYEQY
11 TRBJ2-3 TRBV15 ATSSVGTDTQY
13 TRBJ2-3 TRBV6-5 ASRPRAGGTDTQY
10 TRBJ1-1 TRBV28 ASSLTGTEAF
12 TRBJ1-1 TRBV29-1 SVHGTGMNTEAF
12 TRBJ1-4 TRBV5-6 ASSLAGVSEKLF
13 TRBJ2-1 TRBV5-1 ASSSGNSGLDEQF
11 TRBJ2-7 TRBV6-1 ASIRPSSYEQY
12 TRBJ2-2 TRBV6-4 ASSPQGFTGELF
11 . TRBV11-2 ASSLGQTYEQY
12 TRBJ2-3 TRBV10-3 AIRRGPSTDTQY
12 TRBJ2-1 TRBV6-5 ASSSRTGGNEQF
10 TRBJ2-7 TRBV19 TSRDREYEQY
14 TRBJ2-3 TRBV7-8 ASSIRGGVSTDTQY
11 TRBJ2-7 TRBV5-6 ASSLGGGGEQY
12 TRBJ1-2 TRBV5-1 ASSFETGIYGYT
13 TRBJ2-1 TRBV28 ASSPTSGRDNEQF
15 TRBJ1-3 TRBV25-1 ASSELETGPSGNTIY
12 TRBJ1-1 TRBV6-5 ASTPDRTNTEAF
12 TRBJ1-2 TRBV28 ASTRDRGNYGYT
13 TRBJ1-5 TRBV18 ASSRDREGGQPQH
12 TRBJ2-1 TRBV2 ASSVQGAYNEQF